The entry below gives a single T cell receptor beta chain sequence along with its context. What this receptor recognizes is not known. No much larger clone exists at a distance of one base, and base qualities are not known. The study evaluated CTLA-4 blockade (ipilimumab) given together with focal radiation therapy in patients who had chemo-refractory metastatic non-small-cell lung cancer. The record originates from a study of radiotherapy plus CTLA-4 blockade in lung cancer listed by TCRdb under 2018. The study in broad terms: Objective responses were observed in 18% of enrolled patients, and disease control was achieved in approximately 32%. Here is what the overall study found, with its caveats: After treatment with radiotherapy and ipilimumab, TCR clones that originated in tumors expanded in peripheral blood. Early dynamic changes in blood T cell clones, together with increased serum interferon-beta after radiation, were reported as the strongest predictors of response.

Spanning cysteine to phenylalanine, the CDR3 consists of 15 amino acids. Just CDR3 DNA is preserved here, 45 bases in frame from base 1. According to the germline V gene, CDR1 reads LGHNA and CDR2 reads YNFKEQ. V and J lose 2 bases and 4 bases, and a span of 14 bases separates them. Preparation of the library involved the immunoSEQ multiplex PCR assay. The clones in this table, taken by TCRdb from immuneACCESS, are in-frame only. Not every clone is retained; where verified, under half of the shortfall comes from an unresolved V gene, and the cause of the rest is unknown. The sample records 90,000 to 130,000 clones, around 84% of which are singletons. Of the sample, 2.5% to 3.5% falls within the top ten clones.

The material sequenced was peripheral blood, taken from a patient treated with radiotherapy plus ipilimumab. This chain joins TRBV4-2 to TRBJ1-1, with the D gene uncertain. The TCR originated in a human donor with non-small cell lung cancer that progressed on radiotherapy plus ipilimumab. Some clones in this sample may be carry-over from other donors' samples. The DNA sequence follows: TGTGCCAGCAGCCAAACCCGGAGGGTGGCCACTGAAGCTTTCTTT. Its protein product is CASSQTRRVATEAFF.